The 22 T cell receptor beta chains listed next were all sequenced from one sample in a study of response to subunit inactivated influenza vaccine. TCRdb re-called the RT-PCR reads with MiXCR, one entry per CDR3 protein. In the table there are about 520,000 distinct CDR3 sequences, less than 30% of which are singletons. Sequenced material: CD4+ T cells sorted from PBMCs, taken approximately 5 days after vaccination. All receptors come from a man in his fifties who received an inactivated influenza vaccine.

This clonotype was counted a few times. The genes are TRBV28 and TRBJ1-5; TRBD1 might be the D (5 bases). Germline assignment: CDR1 MDHEN and CDR2 SYDVKM. This CDR3 is built from 14 residues. V was cut by 3 bases and J by 3 bases, with 9 bases left in between. CDR3 protein: CASSFRAVNQPQHF. The CDR3 nucleotides are TGTGCCAGCAGTTTCAGGGCAGTCAATCAGCCCCAGCATTTT. The variable domain in full, with the rest retrieved from reference TRBV28 and TRBJ1-5, is DVKVTQSSRYLVKRTGEKVFLECVQDMDHENMFWYRQDPGLGLRLIYFSYDVKMKEKGDIPEGYSVSREKKERFSLILESASTNQTSMYLCASSFRAVNQPQHFGDGTRLSIL.

V gene TRBV20-1 combines with J gene TRBJ2-1; 7 bases are shared with TRBD1. CDR3 length: 16 residues. The V gene's germline CDR1 is DFQATT and CDR2 SNEGSKA (reference sequence). V shed 1 base, J shed 8 bases, and the junction held 14 bases outside the gene matches. The CDR3 DNA reads as TGCAGTGCTAGAGCGCCCCTGGGGAAGGGGGCAGATGAGCAGTTCTTC. As protein: CSARAPLGKGADEQFF.

Only a few counts were recorded for this clonotype. This chain links TRBV24-1 with TRBJ2-7; D unclear. Trimming took 9 bases from V and 1 from J, leaving 12 bases between them. The germline V gene has CDR1 KGHDR and CDR2 SFDVKD. The CDR3 sequence is 13 residues long. As DNA, the CDR3 is TGTGCCACCGGCTCCGGGCAGTCCTACGAGCAGTACTTC. Amino acids: CATGSGQSYEQYF.

This clonotype was picked up a small number of times. This chain connects TRBV5-4 to TRBJ1-1, with D uncertain. The CDR3 totals 15 residues. From germline, CDR1 is SGHNT and CDR2 YYREEE (reference sequence). The ends were cut back, 3 bases at V and 0 bases at J, with 12 bases in the middle. The chain's CDR3 is CASSSNGDMNTEAFF. DNA for the CDR3: TGTGCCAGCAGCTCGAACGGCGACATGAACACTGAAGCTTTCTTT.

This chain uses TRBV12-3 or TRBV12-4 with TRBJ2-5; possibly TRBD2 for D (5 bases). The CDR3 has 13 residues. The ends were cut back, 3 bases at V and 3 bases at J, with 8 bases in the middle. CDR3 coding DNA: TGTGCCAGCAGTTTCGCCGGGGAAGAGACCCAGTACTTC. It is translated as CASSFAGEETQYF.

J is TRBJ2-5 and V is TRBV4-2; D is possibly TRBD1 (6 bases). V gave up 2 bases and J gave up 0 bases, with 13 bases separating them. This CDR3 is built from 16 residues. CDR1 LGHNA and CDR2 YNFKEQ come from the germline V gene. DNA of the CDR3: TGTGCCAGCAGCCAACGGGCACAGGGATACCAAGAGACCCAGTACTTC. Amino acid sequence: CASSQRAQGYQETQYF.

The V and J genes are TRBV29-1 and TRBJ2-3; D perhaps matches TRBD2 (7 bases). With 4 bases removed from V and 4 bases from J, the gap between germline ends came to 12 bases. CDR1 is SQVTM and CDR2 is ANQGSEA in the germline V gene. CDR3 length equals 13 residues. CDR3 residues: CSVVGGLADTQYF. In DNA form, the CDR3 reads TGCAGCGTTGTCGGGGGGCTGGCAGATACGCAGTATTTT.

This chain connects TRBV6-5 to TRBJ2-7; a weak D match, TRBD1 (5 bases). Germline V gene lookup returns CDR1 MNHEY and CDR2 SVGAGI. Trimming took off 0 bases at V and 0 bases at J, with 15 bases between the two ends. This CDR3 spans 17 amino acids. The CDR3, as DNA: TGTGCCAGCAGTTACTCCACGGTAGGGGCGAGCTCCTACGAGCAGTACTTC. Encoded protein: CASSYSTVGASSYEQYF.

This clonotype was recorded only once. One junction end does not reproduce the germline sequence, and a read error may be involved. The chain recombines TRBV12-3 or TRBV12-4 with TRBJ2-5; 7 nucleotides line up with TRBD2. The CDR3 length is 16 residues. This CDR3 is CATSWGSGGGQETQYF. The DNA of the CDR3 is TGTGCCACCAGTTGGGGATCGGGCGGGGGCCAAGAGACCCAGTACTTC.

This clonotype was seen a handful of times. The chain links TRBV28 to TRBJ2-1, with TRBD2 as a possible D gene (6 bases). The V end was cut by 3 bases, the J end by 6 bases, with 9 bases between. The CDR3 spans 13 residues. Germline-derived CDR1 and CDR2 are MDHEN and SYDVKM. CDR3 sequence: CASSLSGGNEQFF. CDR3 nucleotides: TGTGCCAGCAGTTTGTCCGGGGGCAATGAGCAGTTCTTC.

The genes are TRBV29-1 and TRBJ2-3; TRBD1 matches 7 bases. The germline CDR1 and CDR2 sequences are SQVTM and ANQGSEA. The CDR3 is made up of 17 amino acids. The V gene end was trimmed by 0 bases and the J gene end by 1 base; junction bases not matched to a gene: 10. CDR3 region: CSVEDPLRDRGTDTQYF. Here the CDR3 DNA reads TGCAGCGTTGAAGATCCCCTCCGGGACAGAGGCACAGATACGCAGTATTTT.

This clonotype has a count of ten or more. The chain carries TRBV7-2 and TRBJ1-3; no definite D call. Deletions cut 5 bases from V and 0 bases from J, with 11 bases between. CDR3 length: 15 residues. Germline CDR1 SGHTA, CDR2 FQGNSA. The CDR3 protein is CASSPSVDSGNTIYF. CDR3 in DNA: TGTGCCAGCAGCCCCTCCGTGGACTCTGGAAACACCATATATTTT.

The rearrangement joins TRBV11-1 to TRBJ2-7; perhaps TRBD1 as D (6 bases). Germline CDR1 SGHAT, CDR2 FQDESV (reference sequence). There are 15 residues in the CDR3. V lost 3 bases to trimming and J lost 4 bases, with 16 bases between them. Here the CDR3 reads CASSFRRTASYEQYF. CDR3 in DNA: TGTGCCAGCAGCTTTCGGAGGACAGCATCTTACGAGCAGTACTTC.

This CDR3 is CASSTDLYTEAFF. The CDR3 region has the DNA TGCGCCAGCAGTACTGACCTCTATACTGAAGCTTTCTTT. This chain joins TRBV5-1 and TRBJ1-1, with D unclear. Germline loops: CDR1 SGHRS, CDR2 YFSETQ. The CDR3 extends over 13 amino acids. Trimming stripped 5 bases from V and 5 bases from J, with 13 bases between.

This clonotype was counted between two and nine times. V gene TRBV4-2 combines with J gene TRBJ2-3; possible D gene TRBD1, 5 bases. Germline CDR1 LGHNA, CDR2 YNFKEQ. V was pared by 5 bases and J by 6 bases, with 12 bases between. The CDR3 has 13 residues. In DNA, the CDR3 is TGTGCCAGCAGCGGACGGAAGGGGGATACGCAGTATTTT. Protein: CASSGRKGDTQYF.

This clonotype appeared a few times. V is TRBV4-1 and J is TRBJ2-1; D tentatively fits TRBD1 or TRBD2 (5 bases each). The V end was cut by 3 bases, the J end by 1 base, with 13 bases between. The germline gives CDR1 MGHRA, CDR2 YSYEKL. This CDR3 is built from 16 residues. The CDR3 loop is CASSQGVQASYNEQFF. CDR3 bases: TGCGCCAGCAGCCAGGGGGTCCAAGCATCCTACAATGAGCAGTTCTTC.

This clonotype was counted between two and nine times. This chain joins TRBV28 and TRBJ2-1; D is possibly TRBD1 (6 bases). The germline V gene encodes CDR1 MDHEN and CDR2 SYDVKM. The CDR3 runs to 15 residues. The ends were cut back, 6 bases at V and 6 bases at J, with 18 bases in the middle. The CDR3 DNA sequence: TGTGCCAGCAGAGGGTGGGGGCAGGCGGGCAATGAGCAGTTCTTC. It is translated as CASRGWGQAGNEQFF.

The rearrangement uses TRBV6-1 and TRBJ2-7, with D possibly TRBD1 on 5 matching bases. Germline CDR1 and CDR2: MNHNS and SASEGT. Trimming removed 5 bases at V and 5 bases at J, with 13 bases between. The CDR3 extends over 13 amino acids. The CDR3: CASSRQSTNEQYF. The CDR3 coding sequence is TGTGCCAGCAGTCGACAGAGTACTAACGAGCAGTACTTC.

This chain uses TRBV5-1 with TRBJ2-7; 7 nucleotides agree with TRBD1. Germline trimming cut 0 bases from V and 2 bases from J; bases unmatched to any gene: 5. Germline assignment: CDR1 SGHRS and CDR2 YFSETQ. CDR3 size: 15 residues. The CDR3 DNA reads as TGCGCCAGCAGCTTGGCCGACAGGGTGGCCTACGAGCAGTACTTC. Its protein product is CASSLADRVAYEQYF.

The V gene is TRBV27, the J gene TRBJ1-5; D possibly corresponds to TRBD1 (6 bases). Trimming stripped 5 bases from V and 2 bases from J, with 13 bases between. Germline V CDR1 and CDR2: MNHEY, SMNVEV (reference sequence). This CDR3 is 15 amino acids long. Written as DNA, the CDR3 is TGTGCCAGCAGTCGCGGGGCAGGGGGCAATCAGCCCCAGCATTTT. Amino acid sequence: CASSRGAGGNQPQHF.

The sample holds a few counts of this clonotype. V gene TRBV3-1 combines with J gene TRBJ2-3; 7 positions match TRBD2. Germline V gene sequence: CDR1 LGHDT, CDR2 YNNKEL (reference sequence). The junction had 15 bases not matched to a gene; V was cut back by 0 bases and J by 0 bases. The CDR3 runs 20 residues. For the CDR3, the DNA is TGTGCCAGCAGCCAAGATAGAAGCGGGGCCTCTCTCTTTAGCACAGATACGCAGTATTTT. Encoded protein: CASSQDRSGASLFSTDTQYF.

The chain employs TRBV7-2 and TRBJ2-1; D not resolved. V was trimmed by 5 bases and J by 6 bases, leaving 11 bases between them. The CDR3 runs to 13 residues. The germline V gene encodes CDR1 SGHTA and CDR2 FQGNSA. CDR3 DNA sequence: TGTGCCAGCAGCCCCAGAGACTTCAATGAGCAGTTCTTC. Translating gives CASSPRDFNEQFF.